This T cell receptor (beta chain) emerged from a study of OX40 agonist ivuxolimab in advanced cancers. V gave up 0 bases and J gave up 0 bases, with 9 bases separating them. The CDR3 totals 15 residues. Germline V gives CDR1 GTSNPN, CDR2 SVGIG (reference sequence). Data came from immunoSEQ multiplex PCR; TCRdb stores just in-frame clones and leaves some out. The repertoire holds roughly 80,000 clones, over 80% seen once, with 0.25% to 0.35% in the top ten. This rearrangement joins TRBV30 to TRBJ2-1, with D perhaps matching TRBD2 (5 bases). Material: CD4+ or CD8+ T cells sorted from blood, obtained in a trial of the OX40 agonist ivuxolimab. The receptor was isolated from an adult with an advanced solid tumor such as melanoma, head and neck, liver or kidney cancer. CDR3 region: CAWSVRTSSYNEQFF. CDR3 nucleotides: TGTGCCTGGAGTGTACGAACTAGCTCCTACAATGAGCAGTTCTTC.